The clone carrying this T cell receptor beta chain was counted at least ten times. Its antigen is not identified. This record belongs to a study of read filtering for tumor transcriptome and immune sequencing. Study context: By R-ISS, stages I, II and III held roughly 8, 16 and 7 patients. Regarding the study as a whole: Even smaller IR-seq throughput identified most shared clonotypes.

From about 400 ng of RNA, a library with molecular barcoded alpha/delta and beta/gamma adaptors was made. From the reads, TCRdb called clonotypes with MiXCR, one entry per CDR3 protein. The sample carries 35,000 to 40,000 distinct CDR3 sequences, roughly 13% recorded once. Sampling of bone marrow took place during active disease in every patient. The CDR3 is made up of 19 amino acids. Trimming stripped 4 bases from V and 2 bases from J, with 21 bases between. CDR1 is ENHRY and CDR2 is SYGVKD in the germline V gene. The V and J genes are TRBV10-3 and TRBJ2-6, with D unclear. The receptor was isolated from a donor at least 40 years old with multiple myeloma. Sequenced: a population of CD138-negative cells sorted from bone marrow. The CDR3 DNA follows: TGTGCCATCAGTGCTTACGGCCAAGAGCATTTCACTGGGGCCAACGTCCTGACTTTC. Translation gives CAISAYGQEHFTGANVLTF.